The following is a T cell receptor beta chain sequence with its context. From RNA, the CDR3 regions of TCR beta chains were amplified and sequenced. Second-round multiplex PCR followed a first-round RT-PCR using HTBI primers. TCRdb fed the multiplex PCR reads into MiXCR, producing one record per CDR3 protein. The sample gives roughly 350,000 distinct CDR3 sequences, about a sixth of which show up once; roughly 2.3% is in the top ten. Germline CDR1 reads SGHRS; CDR2 reads YFSETQ. V lost 5 bases and J lost 0, with 9 bases in between. This CDR3 is built from 13 residues. These data belong to a study of Graves' ophthalmopathy and Graves' hyperthyroidism.

This chain uses TRBV5-1 with TRBJ2-7; the D is unclear. Sequencing input: peripheral blood. The clonotype was recovered from an adult woman with stable Graves' hyperthyroidism. The CDR3 is CASRIKGSYEQYF. In nucleotides, the CDR3 is TGCGCCAGCAGGATTAAAGGCTCCTACGAGCAGTACTTC.